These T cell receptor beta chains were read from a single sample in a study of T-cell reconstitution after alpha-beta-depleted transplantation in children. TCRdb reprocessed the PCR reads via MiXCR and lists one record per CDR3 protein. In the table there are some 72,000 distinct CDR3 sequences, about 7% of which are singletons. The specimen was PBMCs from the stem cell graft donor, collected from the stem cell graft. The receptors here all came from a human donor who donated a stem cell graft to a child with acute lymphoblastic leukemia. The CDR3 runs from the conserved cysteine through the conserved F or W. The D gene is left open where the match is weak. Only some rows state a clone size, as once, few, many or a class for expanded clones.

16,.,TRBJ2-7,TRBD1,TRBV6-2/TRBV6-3,CASSANWGTEAYEQYF,TGTGCCAGCAGCGCTAACTGGGGGACAGAAGCCTACGAGCAGTACTTC
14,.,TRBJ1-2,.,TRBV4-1,CASSQGSFRTGYTF,TGCGCCAGCAGCCAAGGAAGCTTCAGGACTGGCTACACCTTC
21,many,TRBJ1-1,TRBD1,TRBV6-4,CASSPHVGQGAMAARNTEAFF,TGTGCCAGCAGTCCCCATGTGGGACAGGGGGCAATGGCCGCCCGGAACACTGAAGCTTTCTTT
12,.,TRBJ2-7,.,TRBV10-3,CAISDFVYEQYF,TGTGCCATCAGTGATTTTGTCTACGAGCAGTACTTC
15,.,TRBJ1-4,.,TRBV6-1,CASRRDGSTNEKLFF,TGTGCCAGCAGGAGGGACGGCAGCACTAATGAAAAACTGTTTTTT
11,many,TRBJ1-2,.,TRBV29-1,CSVGRTQGYTF,TGCAGCGTGGGGAGGACGCAGGGCTACACCTTC
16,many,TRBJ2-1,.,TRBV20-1,CSASSVLRSSYNEQFF,TGCAGTGCTAGCAGTGTGCTCCGATCCTCCTACAATGAGCAGTTCTTC
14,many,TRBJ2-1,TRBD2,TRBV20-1,CSAKASGDYNEQFF,TGCAGTGCTAAGGCTAGCGGAGATTACAATGAGCAGTTCTTC
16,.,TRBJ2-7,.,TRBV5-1,CASGRQIFGTLHEQYF,TGCGCCAGCGGTCGACAAATCTTCGGGACTCTTCACGAGCAGTACTTC
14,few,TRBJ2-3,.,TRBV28,CASALTQGTDTQYF,TGTGCCAGTGCCTTAACACAGGGCACAGATACGCAGTATTTT
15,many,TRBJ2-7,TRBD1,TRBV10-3,CAIRKGQGVEAEQYF,TGTGCCATCAGAAAGGGACAGGGGGTGGAGGCCGAGCAGTACTTC
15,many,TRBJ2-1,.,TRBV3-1,CASSQATGSYNEQFF,TGTGCCAGCAGCCAAGCAACAGGGTCCTACAATGAGCAGTTCTTC
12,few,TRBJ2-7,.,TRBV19,CASSDREYEQYF,TGTGCCAGTAGCGACAGAGAATACGAGCAGTACTTC
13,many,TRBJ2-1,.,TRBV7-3,CASSPLVGGEQFF,TGTGCCAGCAGCCCGCTCGTCGGGGGTGAGCAGTTCTTC
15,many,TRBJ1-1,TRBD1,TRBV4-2,CASSQQGNRGAEAFF,TGTGCCAGCAGCCAACAAGGGAACAGGGGCGCTGAAGCTTTCTTT
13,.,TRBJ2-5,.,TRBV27,CASRLPVGETQYF,TGTGCCAGCAGACTTCCCGTAGGGGAGACCCAGTACTTC